This T cell receptor (beta chain) was profiled in a study of shared clonotypes between healthy human individuals. Study summary: Serving as donors were two women and three men, whose ages spanned 18 to 49. Study-level results: Four donors had around 5.2% of their naive CD4 clonotypes in common. Against clonotypes common to all four donors, non-shared ones had lower generation probabilities.

The length of the CDR3 is 14 residues. V lost 7 bases, J lost 5 bases, and 10 bases stayed unmatched. CDR1 SEHNR and CDR2 FQNEAQ come from the germline V gene (reference sequence). Produced via immunoSEQ multiplex PCR; TCRdb's table is partial and in-frame only. Found here are millions of clones, approximately 94% of them singletons; the top ten hold 1.5% to 2%. A note on this clone: The target antigen is unknown.

Naive CD8 cells, CD45RO-negative and positively selected for CCR7, excluded terminally differentiated effector memory CD45RA+ cells. The chain combines TRBV7-9 with TRBJ2-7; the match to TRBD1 covers 8 bases. The sample taken for sequencing was naive CD8+ T cells from PBMCs. The TCR comes from a man aged 18 to 35 in good health. Some clones in this sample may be carry-over from other donors' samples. In DNA, the CDR3 is TGTGCCAGCACCCCAGGACAGGGTATTGACGAGCAGTACTTC. Protein: CASTPGQGIDEQYF.